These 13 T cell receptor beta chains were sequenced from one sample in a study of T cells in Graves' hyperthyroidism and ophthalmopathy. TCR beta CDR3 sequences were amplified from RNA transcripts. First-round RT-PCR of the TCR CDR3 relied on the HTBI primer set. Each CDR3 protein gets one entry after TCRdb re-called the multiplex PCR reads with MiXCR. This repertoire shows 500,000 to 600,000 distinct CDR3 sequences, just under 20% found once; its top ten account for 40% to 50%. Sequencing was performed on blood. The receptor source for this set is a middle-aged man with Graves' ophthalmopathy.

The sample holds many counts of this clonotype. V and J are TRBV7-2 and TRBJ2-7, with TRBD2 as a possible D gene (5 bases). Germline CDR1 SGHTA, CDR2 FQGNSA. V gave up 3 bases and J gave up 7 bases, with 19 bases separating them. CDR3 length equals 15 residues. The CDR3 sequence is CASSFDLSGRREQYF. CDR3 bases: TGTGCCAGCAGCTTCGATCTGAGCGGCCGACGGGAGCAGTACTTC.

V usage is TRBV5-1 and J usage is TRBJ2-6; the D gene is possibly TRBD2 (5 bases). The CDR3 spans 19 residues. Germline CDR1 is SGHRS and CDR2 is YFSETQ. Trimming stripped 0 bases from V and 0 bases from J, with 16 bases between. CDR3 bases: TGCGCCAGCAGCTTGGCCGGAGGCACCCGTCGCTCTGGGGCCAACGTCCTGACTTTC. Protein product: CASSLAGGTRRSGANVLTF.

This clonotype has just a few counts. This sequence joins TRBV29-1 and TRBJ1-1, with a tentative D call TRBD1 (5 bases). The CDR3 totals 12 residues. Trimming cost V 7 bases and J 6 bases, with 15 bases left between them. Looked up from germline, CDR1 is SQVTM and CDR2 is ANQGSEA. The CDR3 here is CSAGLGVAEAFF. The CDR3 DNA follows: TGCAGCGCAGGACTGGGGGTTGCTGAAGCTTTCTTT.

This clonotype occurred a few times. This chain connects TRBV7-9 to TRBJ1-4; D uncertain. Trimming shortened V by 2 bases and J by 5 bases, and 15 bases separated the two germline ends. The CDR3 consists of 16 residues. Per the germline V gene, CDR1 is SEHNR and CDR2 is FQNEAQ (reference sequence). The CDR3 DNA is TGTGCCAGCAGCTTAATTGGTCAAGGAGTAAATGAAAAACTGTTTTTT. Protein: CASSLIGQGVNEKLFF.

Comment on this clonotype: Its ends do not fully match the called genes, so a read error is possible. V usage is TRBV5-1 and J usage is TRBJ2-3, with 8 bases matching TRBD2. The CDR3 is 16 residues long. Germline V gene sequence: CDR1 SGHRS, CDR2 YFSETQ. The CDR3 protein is CASSLSDSGSDDTQYF. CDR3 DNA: TGTGCCAGCAGCTTATCGGACAGCGGGAGTGATGATACGCAGTATTTT.

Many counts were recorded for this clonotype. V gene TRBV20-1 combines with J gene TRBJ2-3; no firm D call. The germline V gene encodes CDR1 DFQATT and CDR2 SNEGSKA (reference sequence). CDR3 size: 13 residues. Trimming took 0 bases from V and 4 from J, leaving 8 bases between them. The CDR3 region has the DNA TGCAGTGCTAGAGATCGGGTACCAGATACGCAGTATTTT. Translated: CSARDRVPDTQYF.

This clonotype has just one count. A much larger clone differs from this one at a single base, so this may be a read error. The chain's CDR3 is CASSPRTSHNEQFF. The CDR3 DNA follows: TGTGCCAGCAGCCCTCGGACTAGCCACAATGAGCAGTTCTTC. The V call is TRBV7-9, the J call TRBJ2-1; TRBD2 matches 8 bases. Losses at the gene ends were 5 bases for V and 5 bases for J; bases not matched to a gene: 5. The CDR3 is 14 residues long. Germline V gene sequence: CDR1 SEHNR, CDR2 FQNEAQ (reference sequence).

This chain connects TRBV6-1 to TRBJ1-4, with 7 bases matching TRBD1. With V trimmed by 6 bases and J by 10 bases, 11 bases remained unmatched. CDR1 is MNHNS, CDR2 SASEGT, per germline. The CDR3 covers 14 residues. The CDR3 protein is CASSQSLNRGKLFF. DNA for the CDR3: TGTGCCAGCAGCCAATCCCTTAACAGGGGAAAACTGTTTTTT.

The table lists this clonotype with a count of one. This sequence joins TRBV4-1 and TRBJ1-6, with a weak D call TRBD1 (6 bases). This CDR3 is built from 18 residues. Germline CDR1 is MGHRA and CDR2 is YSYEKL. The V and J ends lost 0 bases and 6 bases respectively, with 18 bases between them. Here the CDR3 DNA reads TGCGCCAGCAGCCAAGAGGAAGTCAGGGGTACAATTAATTCACCCCTCCACTTT. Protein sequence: CASSQEEVRGTINSPLHF.

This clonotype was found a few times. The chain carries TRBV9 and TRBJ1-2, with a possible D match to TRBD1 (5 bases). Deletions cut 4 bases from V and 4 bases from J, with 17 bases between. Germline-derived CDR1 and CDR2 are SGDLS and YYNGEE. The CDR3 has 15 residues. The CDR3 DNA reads TGTGCCAGCAGCTCCCCTCAGGGTGGGAGCTATGGCTACACCTTC. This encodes CASSSPQGGSYGYTF.

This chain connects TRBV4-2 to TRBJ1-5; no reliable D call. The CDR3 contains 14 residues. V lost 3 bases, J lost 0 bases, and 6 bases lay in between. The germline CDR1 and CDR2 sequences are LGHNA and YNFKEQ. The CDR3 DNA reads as TGTGCCAGCAGCCAGGATCTTAGCAATCAGCCCCAGCATTTT. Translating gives CASSQDLSNQPQHF.

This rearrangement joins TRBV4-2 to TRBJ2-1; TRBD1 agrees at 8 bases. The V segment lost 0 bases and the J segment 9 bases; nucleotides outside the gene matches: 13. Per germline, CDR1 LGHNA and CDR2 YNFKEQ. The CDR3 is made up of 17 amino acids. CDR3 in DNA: TGTGCCAGCAGCCAAGATGAAGGACAGGGTCGATTCAGTGAGCAGTTCTTC. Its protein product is CASSQDEGQGRFSEQFF.

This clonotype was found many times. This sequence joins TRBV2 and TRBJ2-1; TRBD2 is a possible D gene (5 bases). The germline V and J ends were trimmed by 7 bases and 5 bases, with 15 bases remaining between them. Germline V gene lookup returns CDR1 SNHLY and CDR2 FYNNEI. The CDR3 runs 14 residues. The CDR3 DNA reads TGTGCCAGCAACCCAAGGGAGCTTAACAATGAGCAGTTCTTC. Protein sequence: CASNPRELNNEQFF.